The source of this TCR beta chain is a study of blood T cell repertoires in COVID-19. In the study overall: Samples taken during acute and convalescent COVID-19 were collected in the United States, Italy and Spain.

Looked up from germline, CDR1 is LNHDA and CDR2 is SQIVND (reference sequence). There are 13 residues in the CDR3. J was trimmed by 7 bases and V by 6 bases; bases with no gene match: 5. A single count supports this clone. Sequencing used immunoSEQ multiplex PCR; TCRdb keeps in-frame clones, though not all of them. This table has about 220,000 clones, about 85% appearing once. The clonotype originates from a man between 45 and 60 years old who had recovered from COVID-19. The chain is built from TRBV19 and TRBJ1-5; 8 bases match TRBD1. Sequenced: peripheral blood. The CDR3 protein is CASSRGRGQPQHF. CDR3 nucleotides: TGTGCCAGTAGCAGGGGGCGCGGGCAGCCCCAGCATTTT.